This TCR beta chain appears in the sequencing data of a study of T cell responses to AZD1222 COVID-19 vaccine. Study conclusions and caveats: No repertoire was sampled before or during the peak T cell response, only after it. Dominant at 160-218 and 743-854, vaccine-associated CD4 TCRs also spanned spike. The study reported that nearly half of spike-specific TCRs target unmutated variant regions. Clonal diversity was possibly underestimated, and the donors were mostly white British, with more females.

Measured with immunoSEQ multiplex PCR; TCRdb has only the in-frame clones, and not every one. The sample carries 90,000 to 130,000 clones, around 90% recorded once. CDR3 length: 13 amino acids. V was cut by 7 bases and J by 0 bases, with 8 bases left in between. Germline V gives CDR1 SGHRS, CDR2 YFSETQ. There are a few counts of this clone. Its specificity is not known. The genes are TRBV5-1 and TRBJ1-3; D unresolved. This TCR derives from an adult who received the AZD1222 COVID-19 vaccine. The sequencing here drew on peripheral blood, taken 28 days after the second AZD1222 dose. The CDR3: CASGESSGNTIYF. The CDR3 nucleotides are TGCGCCAGCGGGGAGAGCTCTGGAAACACCATATATTTT.